A selection of T cell receptor beta chains follows, all from one sample in a study of T-cell memory formation after mild COVID-19. TCRdb redid the calling of the 5' RACE reads with MiXCR, one entry per CDR3 protein. The data show roughly 610,000 distinct CDR3 sequences, around 16% seen once. The sample was PBMCs or a T cell subset sorted from them (not recorded which). The receptors were gathered from an adult woman who had mild COVID-19 (a few samples of this study predate the infection). Cell type and time point are not known. Both conserved end residues are trimmed from each CDR3. Fields, in order: clone size, CDR3 length, V gene, J gene, CDR3 protein. The size entry is marked missing in some rows and otherwise reads once, few, many or a size class.

clone_size: .
cdr3_length: 12
v_call: TRBV20-1
j_call: TRBJ1-1
cdr3_aa: SARVGSGETEAF

clone_size: .
cdr3_length: 10
v_call: TRBV24-1
j_call: TRBJ1-5
cdr3_aa: ATSDSDQPQH

clone_size: few
cdr3_length: 12
v_call: TRBV7-9
j_call: TRBJ2-1
cdr3_aa: ASSLQGPRDEQF

clone_size: .
cdr3_length: 13
v_call: TRBV18
j_call: TRBJ1-2
cdr3_aa: ASSPWDRENYGYT

clone_size: few
cdr3_length: 12
v_call: TRBV5-1
j_call: TRBJ1-1
cdr3_aa: ASSNAGRNTEAF

clone_size: few
cdr3_length: 12
v_call: TRBV2
j_call: TRBJ1-1
cdr3_aa: ASRPDRGNTEAF

clone_size: .
cdr3_length: 19
v_call: TRBV7-6
j_call: TRBJ2-5
cdr3_aa: ASSYGTSGRAFQRSEQTQY

clone_size: few
cdr3_length: 15
v_call: TRBV19
j_call: TRBJ2-1
cdr3_aa: ASSATGQGSSYNEQF

clone_size: few
cdr3_length: 16
v_call: TRBV7-9
j_call: TRBJ1-1
cdr3_aa: ASIPRPEAEHLNTEAF

clone_size: .
cdr3_length: 10
v_call: TRBV10-3
j_call: TRBJ1-4
cdr3_aa: ANTRDSEKLF

clone_size: few
cdr3_length: 13
v_call: TRBV4-3
j_call: TRBJ2-2
cdr3_aa: ASSQGDLGTGELF

clone_size: .
cdr3_length: 11
v_call: TRBV7-2
j_call: TRBJ2-7
cdr3_aa: ASSYGLAIEQY

clone_size: .
cdr3_length: 13
v_call: TRBV12-3/TRBV12-4
j_call: TRBJ1-1
cdr3_aa: ASSPAGTGGTEAF

clone_size: .
cdr3_length: 14
v_call: TRBV11-3
j_call: TRBJ2-1
cdr3_aa: ASSALAGGLGNEQF

clone_size: few
cdr3_length: 13
v_call: TRBV24-1
j_call: TRBJ1-3
cdr3_aa: ATSDGSISGNTIY

clone_size: few
cdr3_length: 12
v_call: TRBV2
j_call: TRBJ2-1
cdr3_aa: ASSETVSYNEQF

clone_size: many
cdr3_length: 13
v_call: TRBV5-1
j_call: TRBJ2-5
cdr3_aa: ASSLGSGPQETQY

clone_size: .
cdr3_length: 14
v_call: TRBV9
j_call: TRBJ1-3
cdr3_aa: ASSVGGRPSGNTIY

clone_size: few
cdr3_length: 13
v_call: TRBV27
j_call: TRBJ2-3
cdr3_aa: ASSFSSGGSDTQY

clone_size: few
cdr3_length: 13
v_call: TRBV25-1
j_call: TRBJ2-7
cdr3_aa: ASSETGITGYEQY

clone_size: few
cdr3_length: 13
v_call: TRBV24-1
j_call: TRBJ2-2
cdr3_aa: ATSDPDSPKGELF

clone_size: .
cdr3_length: 18
v_call: TRBV25-1
j_call: TRBJ2-1
cdr3_aa: ASSETGGLAGKSSYNEQF

clone_size: few
cdr3_length: 12
v_call: TRBV7-9
j_call: TRBJ1-2
cdr3_aa: ASSLAGRTYGYT

clone_size: .
cdr3_length: 12
v_call: TRBV10-3
j_call: TRBJ1-1
cdr3_aa: AIRGGTVNTEAF

clone_size: few
cdr3_length: 13
v_call: TRBV30
j_call: TRBJ1-5
cdr3_aa: AWSIGGTSNQPQH

clone_size: few
cdr3_length: 9
v_call: TRBV29-1
j_call: TRBJ1-2
cdr3_aa: SVAVLNGYT

clone_size: .
cdr3_length: 14
v_call: TRBV29-1
j_call: TRBJ1-1
cdr3_aa: SVEEPGRTMNTEAF

clone_size: .
cdr3_length: 15
v_call: TRBV7-9
j_call: TRBJ2-1
cdr3_aa: ASSYGLAGVGGNEQF

clone_size: .
cdr3_length: 13
v_call: TRBV9
j_call: TRBJ2-7
cdr3_aa: ASSVEAGVAYEQY

clone_size: .
cdr3_length: 13
v_call: TRBV2
j_call: TRBJ2-3
cdr3_aa: ASSRDYSSTDTQY

clone_size: few
cdr3_length: 12
v_call: TRBV18
j_call: TRBJ2-1
cdr3_aa: ASSPTGDYNEQF

clone_size: .
cdr3_length: 14
v_call: TRBV3-1
j_call: TRBJ1-2
cdr3_aa: ASSQVYRDRDYGYT